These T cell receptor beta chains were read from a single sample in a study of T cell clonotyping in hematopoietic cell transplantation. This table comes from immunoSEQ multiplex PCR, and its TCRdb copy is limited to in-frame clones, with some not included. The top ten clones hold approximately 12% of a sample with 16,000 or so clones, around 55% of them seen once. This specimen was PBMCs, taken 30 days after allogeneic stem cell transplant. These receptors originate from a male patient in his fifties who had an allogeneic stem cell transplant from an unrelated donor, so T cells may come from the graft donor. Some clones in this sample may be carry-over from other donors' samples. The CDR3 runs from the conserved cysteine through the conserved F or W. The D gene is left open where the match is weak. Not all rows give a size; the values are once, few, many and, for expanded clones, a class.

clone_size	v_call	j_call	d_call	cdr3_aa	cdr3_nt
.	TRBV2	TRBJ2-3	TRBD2	CASSEGTRYTDTQYF	TGTGCCAGCAGTGAGGGGACTAGATACACAGATACGCAGTATTTT
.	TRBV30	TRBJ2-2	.	CARQGLLQNTGELFF	TGTGCCAGACAGGGACTGCTTCAGAACACCGGGGAGCTGTTTTTT
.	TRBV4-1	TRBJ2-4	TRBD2	CASSRQREMAKNIQYF	TGCGCCAGCAGCCGACAGCGGGAGATGGCCAAAAACATTCAGTACTTC
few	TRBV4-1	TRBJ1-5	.	CASSQYTDSNQPQHF	TGCGCCAGCAGCCAGTATACAGATAGCAATCAGCCCCAGCATTTT
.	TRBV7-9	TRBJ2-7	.	CASTPLEVYEQYF	TGTGCCAGCACCCCCCTGGAAGTGTACGAGCAGTACTTC
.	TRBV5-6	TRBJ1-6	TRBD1	CASSPWDRGLSPLHF	TGTGCCAGCAGCCCTTGGGACAGGGGTTTATCACCCCTCCACTTT
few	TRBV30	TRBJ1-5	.	CAWSHRIGKIQPQHF	TGTGCCTGGAGTCACAGGATAGGAAAAATCCAGCCCCAGCATTTT
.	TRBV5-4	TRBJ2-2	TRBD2	CASSVGLAGRTGELFF	TGTGCCAGCAGCGTTGGACTAGCGGGGCGTACCGGGGAGCTGTTTTTT
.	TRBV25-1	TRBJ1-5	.	CASSERGAGNQPQHF	TGTGCCAGCAGTGAAAGAGGGGCGGGCAATCAGCCCCAGCATTTT
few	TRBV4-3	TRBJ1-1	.	CASSRGQATEAFF	TGCGCCAGCAGCCGAGGGCAGGCCACTGAAGCTTTCTTT
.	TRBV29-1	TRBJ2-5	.	CSVVLRETQYF	TGCAGCGTTGTCCTACGAGAGACCCAGTACTTC
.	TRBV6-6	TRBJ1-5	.	CASSLRENQPQHF	TGTGCCAGCAGCCTGAGGGAGAATCAGCCCCAGCATTTT
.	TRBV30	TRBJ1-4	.	CAWRTRITEKLFF	TGTGCCTGGCGGACCAGAATAACTGAAAAACTGTTTTTT
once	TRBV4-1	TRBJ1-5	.	CASSQVRQYSNQPQHF	TGCGCCAGCAGCCAGGTTAGACAGTATAGCAATCAGCCCCAGCATTTT
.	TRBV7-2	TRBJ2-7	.	CASRDGNYEQYF	TGTGCCAGCCGGGACGGAAACTACGAGCAGTACTTC
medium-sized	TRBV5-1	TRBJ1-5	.	CASSLGLPSSNQPQHF	TGCGCCAGCAGCTTGGGGTTACCGTCTAGCAATCAGCCCCAGCATTTT
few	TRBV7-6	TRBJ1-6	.	CASSLVGLGNSPLHF	TGTGCCAGCAGCTTAGTGGGATTGGGGAATTCACCCCTCCACTTT
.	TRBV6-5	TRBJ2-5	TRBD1	CASCPGQGFSETQYF	TGTGCCAGCTGTCCTGGACAGGGATTTTCAGAGACCCAGTACTTC
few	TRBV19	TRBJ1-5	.	CASSEQGRQPQHF	TGTGCCAGTAGTGAACAGGGTAGGCAGCCCCAGCATTTT
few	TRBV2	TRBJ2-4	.	CASSVLLGIQYF	TGTGCCAGCAGCGTGCTTCTAGGCATTCAGTACTTC
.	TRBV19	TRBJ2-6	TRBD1	CASSMTGLSGANVLTF	TGTGCCAGTAGTATGACAGGGCTCTCTGGGGCCAACGTCCTGACTTTC
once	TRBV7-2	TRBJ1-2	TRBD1	CASSSAGTGLAGYTF	TGTGCCAGCAGCTCGGCCGGGACAGGTCTAGCAGGCTACACCTTC
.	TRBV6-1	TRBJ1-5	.	CASRQQYSYQPQHF	TGTGCCAGCAGACAGCAATACTCATATCAGCCCCAGCATTTT